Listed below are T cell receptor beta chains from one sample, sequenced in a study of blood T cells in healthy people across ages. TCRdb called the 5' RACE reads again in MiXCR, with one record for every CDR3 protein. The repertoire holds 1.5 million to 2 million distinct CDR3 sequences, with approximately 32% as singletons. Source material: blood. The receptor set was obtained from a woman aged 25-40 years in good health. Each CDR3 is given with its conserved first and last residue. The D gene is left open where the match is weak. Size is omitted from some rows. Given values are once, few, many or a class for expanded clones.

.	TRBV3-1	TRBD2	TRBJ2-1	CASSQVSGRQFF	TGTGCCAGCAGCCAAGTTAGCGGGAGGCAGTTCTTC
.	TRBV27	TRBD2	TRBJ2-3	CACSTSGRTDTQYF	TGTGCCTGCAGTACTAGCGGGCGCACAGATACGCAGTATTTT
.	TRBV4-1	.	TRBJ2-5	CASSQPNSGTRTQETQYF	TGCGCCAGCAGCCAACCAAATTCCGGGACACGGACCCAAGAGACCCAGTACTTC
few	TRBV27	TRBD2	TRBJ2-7	CASSLSKAGDGYEQYF	TGTGCCAGCAGTTTATCGAAAGCGGGAGATGGGTACGAGCAGTACTTC
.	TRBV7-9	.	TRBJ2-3	CASSPLPRGRDTQYF	TGTGCCAGCAGCCCCCTACCAAGAGGTAGGGATACGCAGTATTTT
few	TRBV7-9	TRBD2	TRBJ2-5	CASSLELAGPKETQYF	TGTGCCAGCAGCTTAGAGTTAGCGGGTCCTAAAGAGACCCAGTACTTC
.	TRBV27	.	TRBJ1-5	CASQAGYSNQPQHF	TGTGCCAGTCAGGCGGGTTATAGCAATCAGCCCCAGCATTTT
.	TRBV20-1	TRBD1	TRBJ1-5	CSARKGAYSNQPQHF	TGCAGTGCTAGAAAGGGGGCCTATAGCAATCAGCCCCAGCATTTT
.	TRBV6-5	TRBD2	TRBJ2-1	CASGGSGRPYNEQFF	TGTGCCAGCGGTGGTAGCGGGAGACCCTACAATGAGCAGTTCTTC
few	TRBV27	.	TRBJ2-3	CASSLPPLDTQYF	TGTGCCAGCAGTTTACCCCCCCTAGATACGCAGTATTTT
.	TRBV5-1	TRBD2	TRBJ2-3	CASRLSGTSGGPTQYF	TGCGCCAGCCGCCTTTCAGGGACTAGCGGGGGACCCACGCAGTATTTT
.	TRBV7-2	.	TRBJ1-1	CASSYPRLSEAFF	TGTGCCAGCAGCTACCCACGGCTCTCAGAAGCTTTCTTT
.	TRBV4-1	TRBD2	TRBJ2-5	CASSQRLAVYQETQYF	TGCGCCAGCAGCCAGCGTCTAGCGGTGTACCAAGAGACCCAGTACTTC
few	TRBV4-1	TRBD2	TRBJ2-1	CASSQASGGGNEQFF	TGCGCCAGCAGCCAAGCCAGCGGGGGAGGGAATGAGCAGTTCTTC
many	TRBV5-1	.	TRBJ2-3	CASSLEGTAISTDTQYF	TGCGCCAGCAGCTTGGAAGGGACGGCAATTAGCACAGATACGCAGTATTTT
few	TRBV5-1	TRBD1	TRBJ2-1	CASSLGTGVSNEQFF	TGCGCCAGCAGCCTAGGGACAGGGGTTTCGAATGAGCAGTTCTTC
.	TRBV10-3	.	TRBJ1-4	CATSSGRKNEKLFF	TGTGCCACCAGTTCGGGACGGAAGAATGAAAAACTGTTTTTT
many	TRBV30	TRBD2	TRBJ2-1	CAWRDPVAGDYNEQFF	TGTGCCTGGAGGGATCCTGTTGCGGGAGACTACAATGAGCAGTTCTTC
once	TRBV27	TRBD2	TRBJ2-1	CASSTKRGLTGYEQFF	TGTGCCAGCAGTACCAAAAGGGGACTAACGGGATATGAGCAGTTCTTC
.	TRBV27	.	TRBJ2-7	CASSVKGQNSYEQYF	TGTGCCAGCAGTGTAAAAGGGCAGAACTCCTACGAGCAATACTTC
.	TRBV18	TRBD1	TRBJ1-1	CASPPPGGKAFF	TGTGCCAGCCCACCCCCAGGGGGCAAAGCTTTCTTT
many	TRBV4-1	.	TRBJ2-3	CASSHGMGTDTQYF	TGCGCCAGCAGCCACGGGATGGGGACAGATACGCAGTATTTT
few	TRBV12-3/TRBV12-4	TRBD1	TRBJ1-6	CASRLTGLDSPLHF	TGTGCCAGCAGACTGACAGGGTTGGATTCACCCCTCCACTTT
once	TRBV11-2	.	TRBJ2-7	CASSFIPGAQGEQYF	TGTGCCAGCAGCTTCATTCCGGGGGCGCAGGGCGAGCAGTACTTC
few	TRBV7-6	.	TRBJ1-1	CASSLEIGTEAFF	TGTGCCAGCAGCTTAGAAATCGGGACTGAAGCTTTCTTT
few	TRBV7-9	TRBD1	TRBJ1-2	CASSLATLTGQGYTF	TGTGCCAGCAGCTTAGCCACTCTGACAGGGCAAGGCTACACCTTC
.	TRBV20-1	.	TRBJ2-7	CSASDSLWYEQYF	TGCAGTGCCTCGGACAGTCTTTGGTACGAGCAGTACTTC
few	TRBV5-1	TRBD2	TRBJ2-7	CASSWSGRLYEQYF	TGCGCCAGCAGCTGGAGCGGGAGACTCTACGAGCAGTACTTC
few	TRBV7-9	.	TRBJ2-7	CASSLATGYSPGGQYF	TGTGCCAGCAGCTTAGCGACAGGGTATTCGCCCGGGGGGCAGTACTTC
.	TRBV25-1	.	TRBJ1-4	CASSDPKLEGEKLFF	TGTGCCAGCAGTGACCCAAAGCTTGAGGGTGAAAAACTGTTTTTT
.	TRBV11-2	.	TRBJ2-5	CASSLVPSKETQYF	TGTGCCAGCAGCTTAGTCCCAAGCAAGGAGACCCAGTACTTC
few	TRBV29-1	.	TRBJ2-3	CSIGAGRVDTQYF	TGCAGCATAGGAGCCGGGCGGGTAGATACGCAGTATTTT
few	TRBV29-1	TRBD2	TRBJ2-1	CSVEDLGLAGVGGVNEQFF	TGCAGCGTTGAAGATCTGGGACTAGCGGGAGTAGGGGGGGTTAATGAGCAGTTCTTC
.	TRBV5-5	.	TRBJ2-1	CASSIGSTNEQFF	TGTGCCAGCAGCATCGGGTCAACTAATGAGCAGTTCTTC
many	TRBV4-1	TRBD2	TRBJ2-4	CASSQGGLAVNIQYF	TGCGCCAGCAGCCAAGGCGGACTAGCCGTAAACATTCAGTACTTC
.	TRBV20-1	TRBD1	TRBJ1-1	CSAREGRGDTEAFF	TGCAGTGCTAGAGAAGGCAGGGGGGACACTGAAGCTTTCTTT
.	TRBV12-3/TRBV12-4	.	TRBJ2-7	CASRSIQGSEQYF	TGTGCCAGCAGATCGATTCAGGGTAGCGAGCAGTACTTC
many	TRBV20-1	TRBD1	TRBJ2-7	CSARDRAPGQGAPYEQYF	TGCAGTGCTAGAGATCGGGCCCCGGGACAGGGGGCCCCCTACGAGCAGTACTTC
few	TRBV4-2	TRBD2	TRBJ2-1	CASSQVETSLREQFF	TGTGCCAGCAGCCAAGTTGAGACTAGCCTCCGTGAGCAGTTCTTC
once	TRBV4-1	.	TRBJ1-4	CASSQDGGVNEKLFF	TGCGCCAGCAGCCAAGATGGCGGGGTGAATGAAAAACTGTTTTTT
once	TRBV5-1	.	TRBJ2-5	CATARMGHNSGTQYF	TGCGCCACCGCAAGAATGGGACACAATAGTGGGACCCAGTACTTC
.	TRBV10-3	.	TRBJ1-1	CAISESGGDLEAFF	TGTGCCATCAGTGAGTCGGGGGGAGACTTGGAAGCTTTCTTT
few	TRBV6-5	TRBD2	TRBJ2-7	CASSYSSTSESYEQYF	TGTGCCAGCAGTTACTCGAGTACTAGCGAGTCCTACGAGCAGTACTTC
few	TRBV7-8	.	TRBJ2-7	CASSNGRWGREQYF	TGTGCCAGCAGCAATGGGAGATGGGGTCGCGAGCAGTACTTC
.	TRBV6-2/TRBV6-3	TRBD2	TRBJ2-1	CTSSYPAGGPLSSYNEQFF	TGTACCAGCAGTTATCCAGCGGGGGGGCCCCTGAGCTCCTACAATGAGCAGTTCTTC
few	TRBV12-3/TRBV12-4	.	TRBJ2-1	CASSVTGIGSYNEQFF	TGTGCCAGCAGTGTAACAGGGATCGGCTCCTACAATGAGCAGTTCTTC
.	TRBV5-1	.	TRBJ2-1	CASSLADLESYNEQFF	TGCGCCAGCAGCTTGGCGGATTTGGAATCCTACAATGAGCAGTTCTTC
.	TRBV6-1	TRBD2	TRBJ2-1	CASTRSGGFPSMNEQFF	TGTGCCAGCACCAGAAGCGGGGGGTTTCCATCTATGAATGAGCAGTTCTTC
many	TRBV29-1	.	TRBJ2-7	CSVVWGSLYEQYF	TGCAGCGTTGTGTGGGGGTCGTTGTACGAGCAGTACTTC
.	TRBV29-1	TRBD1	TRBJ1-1	CSTRQGQNTEAFF	TGCAGCACCCGACAGGGGCAGAACACTGAAGCTTTCTTT
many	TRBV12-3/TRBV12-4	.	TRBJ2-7	CASRGGASSYEQYF	TGTGCCAGCAGGGGGGGGGCCAGCTCCTACGAGCAGTACTTC
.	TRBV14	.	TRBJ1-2	CASSPFGKGGYTF	TGTGCCAGCAGCCCTTTTGGCAAGGGTGGCTACACCTTC
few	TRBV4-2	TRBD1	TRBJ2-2	CASSQDRGRGGTGELFF	TGTGCCAGCAGCCAAGACAGGGGGCGCGGAGGTACCGGGGAGCTGTTTTTT
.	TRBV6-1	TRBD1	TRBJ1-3	CASRGSQGSGNTIYF	TGTGCCAGCAGGGGTTCACAGGGGAGTGGAAACACCATATATTTT
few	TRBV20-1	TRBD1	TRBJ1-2	CSARQGAFSGYTF	TGCAGTGCTCGACAGGGGGCGTTTAGCGGCTACACCTTC